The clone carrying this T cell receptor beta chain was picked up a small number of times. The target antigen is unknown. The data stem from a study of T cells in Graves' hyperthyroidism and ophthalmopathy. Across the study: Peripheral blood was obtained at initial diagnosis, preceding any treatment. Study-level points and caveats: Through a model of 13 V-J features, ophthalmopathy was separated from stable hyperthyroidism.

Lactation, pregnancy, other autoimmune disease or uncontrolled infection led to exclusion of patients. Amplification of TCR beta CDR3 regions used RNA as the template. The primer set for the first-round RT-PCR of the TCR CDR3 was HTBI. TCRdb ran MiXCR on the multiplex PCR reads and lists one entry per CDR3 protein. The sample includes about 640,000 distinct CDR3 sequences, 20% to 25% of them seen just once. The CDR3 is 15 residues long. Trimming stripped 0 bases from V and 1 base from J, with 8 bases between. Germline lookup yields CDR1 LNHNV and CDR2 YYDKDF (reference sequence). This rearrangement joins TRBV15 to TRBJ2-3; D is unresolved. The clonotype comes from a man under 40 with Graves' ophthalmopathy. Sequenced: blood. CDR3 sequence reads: CATSRDPIGTDTQYF. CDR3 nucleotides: TGTGCCACCAGCAGAGATCCGATTGGCACAGATACGCAGTATTTT.